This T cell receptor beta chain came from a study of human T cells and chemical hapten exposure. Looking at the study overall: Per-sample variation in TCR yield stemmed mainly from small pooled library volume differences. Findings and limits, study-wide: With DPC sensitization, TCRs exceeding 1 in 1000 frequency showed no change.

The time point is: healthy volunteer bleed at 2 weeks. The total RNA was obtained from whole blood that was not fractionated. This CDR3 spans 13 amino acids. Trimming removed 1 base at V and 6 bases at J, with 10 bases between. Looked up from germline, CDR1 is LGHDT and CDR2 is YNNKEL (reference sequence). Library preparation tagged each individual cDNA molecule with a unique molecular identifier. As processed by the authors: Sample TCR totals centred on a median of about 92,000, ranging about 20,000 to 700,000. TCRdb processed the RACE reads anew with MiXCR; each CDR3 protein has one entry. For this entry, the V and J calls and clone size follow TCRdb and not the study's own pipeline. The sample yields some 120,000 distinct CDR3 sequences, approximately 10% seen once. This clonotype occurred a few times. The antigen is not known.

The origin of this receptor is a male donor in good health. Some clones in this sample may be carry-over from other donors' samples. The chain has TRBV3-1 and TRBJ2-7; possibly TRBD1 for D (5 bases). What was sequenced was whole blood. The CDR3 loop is CASSQVFQGEQYF. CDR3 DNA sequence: TGTGCCAGCAGCCAAGTTTTCCAGGGCGAGCAGTACTTC.